One sample yielded the 20 T cell receptor beta chains listed below, sequenced in a study of cytomegalovirus exposure and HLA in healthy donors. The study ran its PCR with 60 Vbeta and 13 Jbeta primers. Data came from immunoSEQ multiplex PCR; TCRdb stores just in-frame clones and leaves some out. The sample holds 150,000 to 200,000 clones, approximately 88% seen once. The sequenced sample was PBMCs. The receptor source for this set is a boy between 10 and 17 years old in good health and CMV-seronegative.

V gene TRBV2 combines with J gene TRBJ2-1; TRBD2 matches 8 bases. The CDR3 extends over 15 amino acids. V shed 7 bases, J shed 0 bases, and the junction held 5 bases outside the gene matches. CDR1 is SNHLY and CDR2 is FYNNEI in the germline V gene. CDR3 coding DNA: TGTGCCAGCATGAGCGGGAGCAGCTCCTACAATGAGCAGTTCTTC. Residues: CASMSGSSSYNEQFF.

This chain links TRBV5-4 with TRBJ1-2; D uncertain. The germline V gene has CDR1 SGHNT and CDR2 YYREEE (reference sequence). Between the trimmed V and J ends, which lost 1 base and 3 bases, there was a span of 10 bases. The CDR3 covers 14 residues. Written as DNA, the CDR3 is TGTGCCAGCAGCTTGCGGCCCGCGGACTATGGCTACACCTTC. Residues: CASSLRPADYGYTF.

The chain recombines TRBV6-5 with TRBJ2-1; 11 bases agree with TRBD2. The CDR3 consists of 14 residues. Germline V gene sequence: CDR1 MNHEY, CDR2 SVGAGI. Trimming took 4 bases from V and 9 from J; bases not matched to a gene: 5. Here the CDR3 reads CASSSPGLAAEQFF. The DNA of the CDR3 is TGTGCCAGCAGTTCACCGGGACTAGCGGCTGAGCAGTTCTTC.

The chain employs TRBV7-3 and TRBJ2-2; TRBD2 is a possible D gene (5 bases). V lost 1 base to trimming and J lost 5 bases, with 8 bases between them. Germline V CDR1 and CDR2: SGHTA, FQGTGA. The CDR3 length is 14 residues. The CDR3 region is CASSLNRETGELFF. In DNA, the CDR3 is TGTGCCAGCAGCTTAAATCGGGAAACCGGGGAGCTGTTTTTT.

This clone has just a few counts. V and J are TRBV6-1 and TRBJ2-1, with 11 bases lining up with TRBD2. The CDR3 is made up of 15 amino acids. The V gene end was trimmed by 9 bases and the J gene end by 6 bases; junction bases not matched to a gene: 10. Germline CDR1 and CDR2: MNHNS and SASEGT. CDR3 in DNA: TGTGCCAGTTCTGTTGGGACTAGCGGCTTCAATGAGCAGTTCTTC. Protein: CASSVGTSGFNEQFF.

The chain has TRBV29-1 and TRBJ2-1, with D tentatively TRBD1 (6 bases). Germline CDR1 SQVTM, CDR2 ANQGSEA. This CDR3 has 15 amino acids. The V end was cut by 1 base, the J end by 6 bases, with 16 bases between. CDR3 in amino acids: CSVEVWGRAINEQFF. Written as DNA, the CDR3 is TGCAGCGTTGAAGTTTGGGGGCGAGCTATCAATGAGCAGTTCTTC.

The genes are TRBV4-1 and TRBJ2-7, with D uncertain. Germline V gives CDR1 MGHRA, CDR2 YSYEKL. V was clipped by 6 bases and J by 6 bases, with 12 bases between them. The CDR3 runs 12 residues. In nucleotides, the CDR3 is TGCGCCAGCAGGGGCATGGCTGGCGAGCAGTACTTC. Its protein is CASRGMAGEQYF.

The chain combines TRBV10-3 with TRBJ2-3; TRBD2 agrees at 13 bases. Germline CDR1 ENHRY, CDR2 SYGVKD. V dropped 11 bases and J dropped 6; count of bases not matched to a gene: 14. The CDR3 is made up of 16 amino acids. The CDR3 coding sequence is TGTGCCTCGGACCCCGGACTAGCGGGAGATAAGGATACGCAGTATTTT. It yields the protein CASDPGLAGDKDTQYF.

This clone was seen a handful of times. The V call is TRBV29-1, the J call TRBJ1-4; D is unresolved. The CDR3 spans 13 residues. Deletions cut 7 bases from V and 7 bases from J, with 16 bases between. From germline, CDR1 is SQVTM and CDR2 ANQGSEA. Here the CDR3 reads CSGAWSVSEKLFF. CDR3 nucleotides: TGCAGCGGAGCGTGGAGCGTTAGTGAAAAACTGTTTTTT.

In this sample, this clone turned up once. The chain carries TRBV21-1 and TRBJ2-3; the table calls TRBD2, which could not be checked here. TRBV21-1 is shown as a pseudogene. The CDR3 has 18 amino acids. CDR3 in amino acids: CASSNILPSSAVTDTQYF. The CDR3 region has the DNA TGTGCCAGCAGCAACATCCTCCCGTCTAGCGCGGTCACAGATACGCAGTATTTT.

V and J are TRBV9 and TRBJ1-6, with 7 bases lining up with TRBD1. V was clipped by 5 bases and J by 6 bases; unmatched bases: 8. The V gene's germline CDR1 is SGDLS and CDR2 YYNGEE. This CDR3 is built from 15 residues. The CDR3 spells CASSSLRGPNSPLHF. In DNA form, the CDR3 reads TGTGCCAGCAGTTCTTTAAGGGGGCCTAATTCACCCCTCCACTTT.

The sample holds a few counts of this clone. This chain links TRBV15 with TRBJ2-2; D may be TRBD1 (5 bases). This CDR3 comprises 18 residues. Looked up from germline, CDR1 is LNHNV and CDR2 is YYDKDF (reference sequence). The V end lost 2 bases, the J end lost 4 bases, and 20 bases lay between the germline ends. The CDR3: CATSRPQAGHQLTGELFF. Here the CDR3 DNA reads TGTGCCACCAGCAGACCTCAGGCAGGGCACCAACTCACCGGGGAGCTGTTTTTT.

The rearrangement links TRBV7-9 to TRBJ1-4; D remains ambiguous. Germline-derived CDR1 and CDR2 are SEHNR and FQNEAQ (reference sequence). The CDR3 has 13 amino acids. Trimming took off 2 bases at V and 8 bases at J, with 9 bases between the two ends. The CDR3 DNA reads TGTGCCAGCAGCTTAATCGGGTGGGAAAAACTGTTTTTT. It yields the protein CASSLIGWEKLFF.

The J gene is TRBJ2-7, the V gene TRBV9; 13 nucleotides align to TRBD2. V trimming: 4 bases; J trimming: 5 bases; junction bases outside the gene matches: 9. This CDR3 has 16 amino acids. Germline V gene lookup returns CDR1 SGDLS and CDR2 YYNGEE. As DNA, the CDR3 is TGTGCCAGCAGCCCCGGCGGACTAGCGGGGGTCCACGAGCAGTACTTC. This codes for CASSPGGLAGVHEQYF.

The chain recombines TRBV4-1 with TRBJ2-7; 7 bases fit TRBD1. The germline CDR1 and CDR2 sequences are MGHRA and YSYEKL. CDR3 length equals 14 residues. The V and J ends lost 1 base and 3 bases, in that order; junction bases with no gene match: 3. In DNA, the CDR3 is TGCGCCAGCAGCCAAGGTCCAGGGGGCTACGAGCAGTACTTC. It encodes CASSQGPGGYEQYF.

V is TRBV7-2 and J is TRBJ2-5, with D possibly TRBD2 on 5 matching bases. From germline, CDR1 is SGHTA and CDR2 FQGNSA. The CDR3 runs to 15 residues. The V end was cut by 5 bases, the J end by 5 bases, with 18 bases between. The CDR3 DNA is TGTGCCAGCAGCCTCATCTCTAGGGAGAGGGAGACCCAGTACTTC. Translating gives CASSLISRERETQYF.

This rearrangement joins TRBV6-6 to TRBJ2-7; a weak D match, TRBD2 (6 bases). CDR3 length: 13 residues. Germline-derived CDR1 and CDR2 are MNHNY and SVGAGI (reference sequence). Trimming cost V 5 bases and J 6 bases, with 14 bases left between them. The CDR3 loop is CASSRGTASEQYF. DNA of the CDR3: TGTGCCAGCAGTCGCGGGACCGCGAGCGAGCAGTACTTC.

The gene calls are TRBV9 and TRBJ2-3; TRBD1 matches at 8 bases. CDR1 is SGDLS and CDR2 is YYNGEE in the germline V gene. V dropped 1 base and J dropped 3; count of bases not matched to a gene: 7. The CDR3 contains 16 residues. The CDR3 here is CASSVSPGGKTDTQYF. The CDR3 DNA reads TGTGCCAGCAGCGTATCCCCAGGGGGCAAAACAGATACGCAGTATTTT.

The chain has TRBV25-1 and TRBJ1-5; D not resolved. This CDR3 comprises 13 residues. Germline V gives CDR1 MGHDK, CDR2 SYGVNS. V dropped 2 bases and J dropped 7 bases, with 9 bases sitting between them. The CDR3 DNA reads as TGTGCCAGCAGTGAAGGGCAGTTCCAGCCCCAGCATTTT. Residues: CASSEGQFQPQHF.

The CDR3 region has the DNA TGTGCCAGCAGCCGGGAGGGGATAGCTGCGACCTTC. Encoded protein: CASSREGIAATF. The chain links TRBV28 to TRBJ1-2, with D tentatively TRBD1 (5 bases). The CDR3 contains 12 residues. Trimming took 6 bases from V and 14 from J, leaving 19 bases between them. In germline, CDR1 is MDHEN, CDR2 SYDVKM.